This T cell receptor beta chain was found in a study of metastatic and nonmetastatic thyroid tumors (dated by TCRdb to 2018 to 2020). For context, the study as a whole: The researchers compared repertoires between peripheral blood samples and tumor or nodule tissue samples from patients with malignant or benign thyroid disease. Study-level results and caveats: TCR beta diversity was reported as significantly higher in malignant tumors than in benign nodules, in both blood and tumor samples.

Receptor libraries were prepared by PCR. Sequencer: Illumina HiSeq 4000. High-throughput sequencing was used to profile the TCR beta-chain CDR3 region of every patient. The authors processed their data as follows. Drawing on CDR3 differences between clinicopathological groups, the researchers built a classifier meant to tell apart patients with distant-metastatic papillary thyroid cancer. The Shannon index was used to assess repertoire diversity, and the Morisita-Horn index was used to assess tumor-blood repertoire similarity. TCRdb passed the public sequencing reads through fastp at Q25 and MiXCR, retaining productive beta sequences. TCRdb's processing, not the study's, gives the V and J calls here. This sample gives 30,000 to 35,000 clones in total; 25% to 30% of them show up just once. The ten largest clonotypes hold 7.8% of the sample. None of the patients had been given any treatment before thyroid surgery. Patient clinical samples collected from about 2011 to 2019 were retrospectively analysed using T-cell receptor beta sequencing.

In the germline V gene, CDR1 corresponds to MNHNS and CDR2 to SASEGT. V loses 1 base of germline sequence and J loses 6 bases, and the interval between the two ends is 7 bases. The CDR3 length is 12 residues, termini included. This entry keeps only the CDR3 DNA: 36 bases, framed from base 1. Remarks on this clone: Its antigen has not been determined. No conserved phenylalanine or tryptophan ends this CDR3, so it is likely a read error.

Sequenced input: blood. The sequence joins TRBV6-1 to TRBJ2-7, with no reliable assignment of the D segment. This sequence was found in a female donor with papillary thyroid cancer or a benign thyroid nodule (not recorded which). Some clones in this sample may be carry-over from other donors' samples. In nucleotide form, the sequence is TGTGCCAGCAGTGAAGTCGCCTCCGAGCAGTACTTA. Translation gives CASSEVASEQYL.